Given below is one TCR beta chain in context. In germline, CDR1 is KGHSH, CDR2 LQKENI. This CDR3 spans 15 amino acids. Trimming pared 3 bases from V and 0 bases from J, leaving 9 bases between. This entry belongs to a study of blood T cell repertoires in COVID-19. Study context: PBMCs, B-cell-depleted T cells, or T cells were the source of the cDNA or gDNA that made up the material.

Per the original data handling: Scientists estimated how many nucleated cells there were by amplifying reference gene primers. Measured with immunoSEQ multiplex PCR; TCRdb has only the in-frame clones, and not every one. The V and J calls and clone size were taken over from that table, and D and trimming were inferred from the DNA. The sample lists roughly 140,000 clones, around 90% seen once, with roughly 4.5% in the top ten. The receptor's source is a woman in her fifties or sixties with active or convalescent COVID-19. The specimen sequenced was peripheral blood. The chain combines TRBV18 with TRBJ1-3, with TRBD1 as a possible D gene (5 bases). The CDR3 loop is CASSPTEFSGNTIYF. In DNA, the CDR3 is TGTGCCAGCTCACCGACAGAATTCTCTGGAAACACCATATATTTT.